This T cell receptor beta chain derives from a study of T cell responses to AZD1222 COVID-19 vaccine. The CDR3 is 13 residues long. Germline-derived CDR1 and CDR2 are KGHSH and LQKENI. V was clipped by 4 bases and J by 5 bases, with 11 bases between them. Clones were read by immunoSEQ multiplex PCR, and TCRdb kept only the in-frame ones, dropping some. The sample contains some 200,000 clones, about 93% of which appear only once. Notes on this clone: Its antigen is unidentified.

Findings of the study overall: The span of vaccine-associated CD4 TCRs extended across spike, with dominance at 160-218 and 743-854.

Source: peripheral blood, taken on day 0 of MenACWY control vaccination. The chain couples TRBV18 to TRBJ1-1, with D uncertain. This receptor was taken from an adult in good health. CDR3 residues: CASSQGRQTEAFF. In DNA, the CDR3 is TGTGCCAGCTCACAGGGTCGACAAACTGAAGCTTTCTTT.